This paragraph reports one TCR beta chain. Per the original methods: Estimated nucleated cell counts came from reference gene primer amplification. Sequenced by immunoSEQ multiplex PCR; TCRdb stores in-frame clones only, minus some. The D gene and trimming were derived from the DNA, and the V and J assignments and clone size from that table. This table holds about 75,000 clones, under 90% found once. Germline V gene sequence: CDR1 LNHDA, CDR2 SQIVND (reference sequence). The CDR3 covers 15 residues. With V trimmed by 7 bases and J by 5 bases, 7 bases remained unmatched. The data were taken from a study of blood T cell repertoires in COVID-19. Looking at the study overall: Acute-phase and convalescent COVID-19 samples originated in the United States, Italy and Spain. PBMCs, B-cell-depleted T cells, or T cells provided the cDNA or gDNA that made up the material.

The clonotype comes from a human donor in a cohort sampled during active COVID-19. The sample consisted of peripheral blood. The chain joins TRBV19 to TRBJ2-1, with 11 bases lining up with TRBD1. The CDR3 protein is CASTMGQGEDNEQFF. The CDR3 coding sequence is TGTGCCAGTACTATGGGACAGGGGGAAGACAATGAGCAGTTCTTC.